The 27 T cell receptor beta chains below come from one sample, sequenced in a study of CD8 T cells in ankylosing spondylitis. Via MiXCR, TCRdb re-called the 5' RACE reads, giving one row per CDR3 protein. The sample comprises 25,000 to 30,000 distinct CDR3 sequences, about 5.3% of which are singletons, and 1.8% rests with the top ten. Sequencing used blood, either unsorted or a sorted T cell fraction (not recorded which). These receptors all stem from a female donor with ankylosing spondylitis or in good health (not recorded which).

The chain couples TRBV9 to TRBJ2-3; D ambiguous. This CDR3 contains 14 residues. Germline V gene data show CDR1 as SGDLS and CDR2 as YYNGEE. Trimming removed 1 base from V and 6 bases from J, with 12 bases in between. Here the CDR3 DNA reads TGTGCCAGCAGCGTAAATCCCCTCGCGGATACGCAGTATTTT. Protein sequence: CASSVNPLADTQYF.

This clonotype came up many times. The V call is TRBV9, the J call TRBJ2-3; tentative D call: TRBD2 (6 bases). This CDR3 region has 15 residues. The germline V and J ends were trimmed by 4 bases and 0 bases, with 12 bases remaining between them. Germline lookup yields CDR1 SGDLS and CDR2 YYNGEE. This CDR3 is CASSPDRGSTDTQYF. The CDR3 DNA reads as TGTGCCAGCAGCCCCGACCGGGGGAGCACAGATACGCAGTATTTT.

This clonotype was observed a few times. The rearrangement uses TRBV9 and TRBJ2-3; D gene unclear. V was clipped by 6 bases and J by 0 bases, with 14 bases between them. CDR3 length equals 15 residues. Germline values: CDR1 SGDLS, CDR2 YYNGEE. In DNA form, the CDR3 reads TGTGCCAGCACCATTGGACCAACTAGCACAGATACGCAGTATTTT. Translation: CASTIGPTSTDTQYF.

Ten or more counts support this clonotype. The chain is built from TRBV9 and TRBJ2-4, with unresolved D. V lost 0 bases, J lost 5 bases, and 12 bases lay in between. The germline V gene encodes CDR1 SGDLS and CDR2 YYNGEE. There are 15 residues in the CDR3. In DNA form, the CDR3 reads TGTGCCAGCAGCGTAGAGCCGAGCCCCCAAAACATTCAGTACTTC. It encodes CASSVEPSPQNIQYF. The full variable domain, in which reference TRBV9 and TRBJ2-4 provide the parts outside the CDR3, is DSGVTQTPKHLITATGQRVTLRCSPRSGDLSVYWYQQSLDQGLQFLIQYYNGEERAKGNILERFSAQQFPDLHSELNLSSLELGDSALYFCASSVEPSPQNIQYFGAGTRLSVL.

This clonotype was recorded many times. The chain employs TRBV9 and TRBJ2-5; 10 nucleotides align to TRBD2. The CDR3 totals 17 residues. J was trimmed by 4 bases and V by 0 bases; bases with no gene match: 9. In germline, CDR1 is SGDLS, CDR2 YYNGEE. In DNA form, the CDR3 reads TGTGCCAGCAGCGTAGGAGCTAGCGGGGGCGGAGGAGAGACCCAGTACTTC. Its translation is CASSVGASGGGGETQYF.

The chain joins TRBV9 to TRBJ2-7; D may be TRBD2 (7 bases). CDR3 length equals 15 residues. V lost 3 bases, J lost 6 bases, and 19 bases lay in between. Germline V lookup: CDR1 SGDLS, CDR2 YYNGEE. CDR3 region: CASSEWGGISGEQYF. The CDR3 DNA is TGTGCCAGCAGCGAATGGGGGGGCATATCGGGCGAGCAGTACTTC.

In its sample, this clonotype is medium-sized (0.01 to 0.1%). The V and J genes are TRBV9 and TRBJ1-5; D is possibly TRBD1 (6 bases). This CDR3 is 15 amino acids long. Germline V lookup: CDR1 SGDLS, CDR2 YYNGEE. V lost 0 bases to trimming and J lost 4 bases, with 11 bases between them. The CDR3 sequence: CASSVGGTTNQPQHF. CDR3 in DNA: TGTGCCAGCAGCGTAGGGGGGACAACAAATCAGCCCCAGCATTTT.

This clonotype was counted ten times or more. V gene TRBV9 combines with J gene TRBJ1-4, with no clear D. The CDR3 is 15 residues long. Germline CDR1 reads SGDLS; CDR2 reads YYNGEE. With 1 base removed from V and 5 bases from J, the gap between germline ends came to 12 bases. CDR3 sequence (DNA): TGTGCCAGCAGCGTAAATTCTGGGTTCAATGAAAAACTGTTTTTT. Translating gives CASSVNSGFNEKLFF.

This clonotype came up many times. The V gene is TRBV9, the J gene TRBJ2-7, with a possible D match to TRBD2 (7 bases). Germline-derived CDR1 and CDR2 are SGDLS and YYNGEE. This CDR3 comprises 15 residues. The germline V and J ends were trimmed by 1 base and 3 bases, with 14 bases remaining between them. CDR3 coding DNA: TGTGCCAGCAGCGTATCGGGGGGCCGCAACTACGAGCAGTACTTC. Translated, it gives CASSVSGGRNYEQYF.

This clonotype was seen many times. The chain employs TRBV9 and TRBJ2-7; 9 bases align to TRBD1. V shed 3 bases and J 0 bases; nucleotides not matched to a gene: 1. The germline V gene has CDR1 SGDLS and CDR2 YYNGEE. The CDR3 runs 14 residues. CDR3 DNA: TGTGCCAGCAGCGCACAGGGGGCCTCCTACGAGCAGTACTTC. This codes for CASSAQGASYEQYF. Full variable domain (missing parts from reference TRBV9 and TRBJ2-7): DSGVTQTPKHLITATGQRVTLRCSPRSGDLSVYWYQQSLDQGLQFLIQYYNGEERAKGNILERFSAQQFPDLHSELNLSSLELGDSALYFCASSAQGASYEQYFGPGTRLTVT.

This clonotype was observed a handful of times. J is TRBJ2-3 and V is TRBV9; D is ambiguous. Looked up from germline, CDR1 is SGDLS and CDR2 is YYNGEE. CDR3 length: 14 residues. The V gene lost 0 bases and the J gene lost 0 bases, with 5 bases spanning the gap. CDR3 sequence: CASSVGRSTDTQYF. In DNA, the CDR3 is TGTGCCAGCAGCGTAGGAAGGAGCACAGATACGCAGTATTTT. Supplemented by reference TRBV9 and TRBJ2-3, the full variable domain reads DSGVTQTPKHLITATGQRVTLRCSPRSGDLSVYWYQQSLDQGLQFLIQYYNGEERAKGNILERFSAQQFPDLHSELNLSSLELGDSALYFCASSVGRSTDTQYFGPGTRLTVL.

This clonotype was picked up many times. The chain has TRBV9 and TRBJ2-3; 8 positions match TRBD2. The germline CDR1 and CDR2 sequences are SGDLS and YYNGEE. The ends lost 0 bases at V and 6 bases at J; junction bases unmatched: 12. The CDR3 consists of 17 residues. CDR3 protein: CASSVAVSGAPWDTQYF. For the CDR3, the DNA is TGTGCCAGCAGCGTAGCTGTTAGCGGGGCCCCCTGGGATACGCAGTATTTT.

This clonotype appeared many times. The chain links TRBV9 to TRBJ2-1; 8 nucleotides align to TRBD1. CDR1 SGDLS and CDR2 YYNGEE come from the germline V gene. J lost 4 bases, V lost 3 bases, and 6 bases had no gene match. The CDR3 contains 15 residues. The CDR3 sequence: CASSATGDPYNEQFF. CDR3 coding DNA: TGTGCCAGCAGCGCGACAGGGGACCCTTACAATGAGCAGTTCTTC.

By share, this clonotype ranks as large. The rearrangement uses TRBV9 and TRBJ2-2; a possible D gene is TRBD2 (6 bases). V lost 2 bases, J lost 6 bases, and 17 bases lay in between. The germline V gene encodes CDR1 SGDLS and CDR2 YYNGEE. The CDR3 totals 16 residues. CDR3 residues: CASSVNAGFSAGELFF. The CDR3 bases are TGTGCCAGCAGCGTTAACGCGGGGTTCTCGGCCGGGGAGCTGTTTTTT.

This clonotype was counted ten times or more. The V call is TRBV9, the J call TRBJ1-4; D is uncertain. From germline, CDR1 is SGDLS and CDR2 YYNGEE. Trimming cost V 6 bases and J 2 bases, with 11 bases left between them. This CDR3 has 14 residues. The CDR3 loop is CASNGGRTNEKLFF. The CDR3 DNA is TGTGCCAGCAACGGTGGGCGGACTAATGAAAAACTGTTTTTT.

CDR3 sequence: CASSVEGSNQPQHF. The CDR3 DNA sequence: TGTGCCAGCAGCGTAGAGGGGAGCAATCAGCCCCAGCATTTT. The chain employs TRBV9 and TRBJ1-5, with a weak D call TRBD1 (5 bases). The CDR3 consists of 14 residues. In germline, CDR1 is SGDLS, CDR2 YYNGEE. The V and J ends lost 0 bases and 1 base respectively, with 5 bases between them. Complete variable domain (other parts from reference TRBV9 and TRBJ1-5): DSGVTQTPKHLITATGQRVTLRCSPRSGDLSVYWYQQSLDQGLQFLIQYYNGEERAKGNILERFSAQQFPDLHSELNLSSLELGDSALYFCASSVEGSNQPQHFGDGTRLSIL.

The rearrangement uses TRBV9 and TRBJ2-2, with a weak D call TRBD1 (6 bases). This CDR3 is 15 amino acids long. With 3 bases removed from V and 0 bases from J, the gap between germline ends came to 9 bases. Germline CDR1 reads SGDLS; CDR2 reads YYNGEE. The CDR3 loop reads CASSAQGPNTGELFF. In DNA form, the CDR3 reads TGTGCCAGCAGCGCACAGGGACCGAACACCGGGGAGCTGTTTTTT.

In this sample, this clonotype turned up a few times. The chain carries TRBV9 and TRBJ2-4; D possibly corresponds to TRBD2 (5 bases). Deletions cut 4 bases from V and 0 bases from J, with 11 bases between. Germline-derived CDR1 and CDR2 are SGDLS and YYNGEE. This CDR3 comprises 15 residues. CDR3 loop: CASSLSGLAKNIQYF. The CDR3, as DNA: TGTGCCAGCAGCCTCTCGGGGTTAGCCAAAAACATTCAGTACTTC. The variable domain in full, completed from reference TRBV9 and TRBJ2-4, reads DSGVTQTPKHLITATGQRVTLRCSPRSGDLSVYWYQQSLDQGLQFLIQYYNGEERAKGNILERFSAQQFPDLHSELNLSSLELGDSALYFCASSLSGLAKNIQYFGAGTRLSVL.

In its sample, this clonotype was seen many times. The V and J genes are TRBV9 and TRBJ1-6; D ambiguous. The V end lost 0 bases, the J end lost 0 bases, and 10 bases lay between the germline ends. Germline V CDR1 and CDR2: SGDLS, YYNGEE. This CDR3 is 17 amino acids long. This CDR3 reads CASSVGWDSSYNSPLHF. The CDR3, as DNA: TGTGCCAGCAGCGTAGGATGGGATAGCTCCTATAATTCACCCCTCCACTTT.

This clonotype has only a few counts. The V gene is TRBV9, the J gene TRBJ2-5; TRBD1 aligns across 9 bases. The CDR3 extends over 16 amino acids. J gave up 0 bases and V 3 bases, and 6 bases lay outside the gene matches. Germline assignment: CDR1 SGDLS and CDR2 YYNGEE. CDR3 protein: CASSEGTGTHQETQYF. The DNA for the CDR3 is TGTGCCAGCAGCGAGGGGACAGGGACCCACCAAGAGACCCAGTACTTC.

This clonotype has at least ten counts. The V and J genes are TRBV9 and TRBJ2-7, with D possibly matching TRBD1 (6 bases). The CDR3 is 14 residues long. Trimming stripped 4 bases from V and 1 base from J, with 12 bases between. Germline CDR1 and CDR2: SGDLS and YYNGEE. The CDR3 region is CASSPTGQSYEQYF. CDR3 DNA sequence: TGTGCCAGCAGCCCCACCGGACAGTCCTACGAGCAGTACTTC.

This clonotype has ten or more counts. V gene TRBV9 combines with J gene TRBJ2-3, with D possibly being TRBD1 (5 bases). Trimming pared 1 base from V and 1 base from J, leaving 10 bases between. Germline V gives CDR1 SGDLS, CDR2 YYNGEE. CDR3 length equals 15 residues. The CDR3 sequence is CASSVLPGRTDTQYF. The CDR3 nucleotides read TGTGCCAGCAGCGTACTGCCAGGGCGCACAGATACGCAGTATTTT. Full variable domain (missing parts from reference TRBV9 and TRBJ2-3): DSGVTQTPKHLITATGQRVTLRCSPRSGDLSVYWYQQSLDQGLQFLIQYYNGEERAKGNILERFSAQQFPDLHSELNLSSLELGDSALYFCASSVLPGRTDTQYFGPGTRLTVL.

This clonotype was counted between two and nine times. The chain couples TRBV9 to TRBJ1-3, with a weak D call TRBD1 (5 bases). Trimming pared 4 bases from V and 3 bases from J, leaving 11 bases between. Germline V gene data show CDR1 as SGDLS and CDR2 as YYNGEE. The CDR3 covers 14 residues. The CDR3: CASSPPGFGNTIYF. The CDR3 region has the DNA TGTGCCAGCAGCCCCCCAGGGTTTGGAAACACCATATATTTT.

This clonotype has ten or more counts. V and J are TRBV9 and TRBJ1-2, with 7 positions matching TRBD1. The V gene end was trimmed by 9 bases and the J gene end by 2 bases; junction bases not matched to a gene: 4. Looked up from germline, CDR1 is SGDLS and CDR2 is YYNGEE. The CDR3 sequence is 12 residues long. In DNA form, the CDR3 reads TGTGCCACGGGGGGACAGAACTATGGCTACACCTTC. Translation: CATGGQNYGYTF. The complete variable domain, with remaining parts taken from reference TRBV9 and TRBJ1-2, reads DSGVTQTPKHLITATGQRVTLRCSPRSGDLSVYWYQQSLDQGLQFLIQYYNGEERAKGNILERFSAQQFPDLHSELNLSSLELGDSALYFCATGGQNYGYTFGSGTRLTVV.

This clonotype was seen a handful of times. The chain is built from TRBV9 and TRBJ2-7, with D possibly matching TRBD2 (6 bases). V was shortened by 0 bases and J by 3 bases, with 13 bases between the two germline ends. The CDR3 runs 15 residues. CDR1 is SGDLS, CDR2 YYNGEE, per germline. The chain's CDR3 is CASSVAGQGLYEQYF. In DNA form, the CDR3 reads TGTGCCAGCAGCGTAGCTGGGCAGGGACTCTACGAGCAGTACTTC.

This clonotype was observed at least ten times. This chain links TRBV9 with TRBJ1-6; D call uncertain. Trimming shortened V by 5 bases and J by 7 bases, and 13 bases separated the two germline ends. This CDR3 has 14 amino acids. The germline V gene encodes CDR1 SGDLS and CDR2 YYNGEE. The CDR3: CASRPGSGNSPLHF. The CDR3 region has the DNA TGTGCCAGCAGGCCGGGCAGTGGAAATTCACCCCTCCACTTT.

This clonotype has a count of ten or more. This sequence joins TRBV9 and TRBJ2-2; D may be TRBD1 or TRBD2 (5 bases each). CDR1 SGDLS and CDR2 YYNGEE come from the germline V gene. The CDR3 is 15 amino acids. Trimming removed 2 bases at V and 5 bases at J, with 13 bases between. DNA for the CDR3: TGTGCCAGCAGCGTCCTGGGGCTAGCTACCGGGGAGCTGTTTTTT. It encodes CASSVLGLATGELFF.